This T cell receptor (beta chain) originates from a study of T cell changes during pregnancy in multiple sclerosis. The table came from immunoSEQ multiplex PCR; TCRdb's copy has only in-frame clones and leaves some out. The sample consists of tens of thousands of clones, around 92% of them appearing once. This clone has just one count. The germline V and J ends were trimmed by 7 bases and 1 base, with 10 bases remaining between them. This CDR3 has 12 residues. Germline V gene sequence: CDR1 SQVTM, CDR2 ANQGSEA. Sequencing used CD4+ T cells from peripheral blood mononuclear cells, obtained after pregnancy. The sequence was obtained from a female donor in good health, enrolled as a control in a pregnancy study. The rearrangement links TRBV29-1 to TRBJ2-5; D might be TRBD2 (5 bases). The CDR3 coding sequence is TGCAGCGCATGGAGGTCCCAAGAGACCCAGTACTTC. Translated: CSAWRSQETQYF. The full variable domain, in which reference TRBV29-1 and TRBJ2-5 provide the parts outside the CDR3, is SAVISQKPSRDICQRGTSLTIQCQVDSQVTMMFWYRQQPGQSLTLIATANQGSEATYESGFVIDKFPISRPNLTFSTLTVSNMSPEDSSIYLCSAWRSQETQYFGPGTRLLVL.